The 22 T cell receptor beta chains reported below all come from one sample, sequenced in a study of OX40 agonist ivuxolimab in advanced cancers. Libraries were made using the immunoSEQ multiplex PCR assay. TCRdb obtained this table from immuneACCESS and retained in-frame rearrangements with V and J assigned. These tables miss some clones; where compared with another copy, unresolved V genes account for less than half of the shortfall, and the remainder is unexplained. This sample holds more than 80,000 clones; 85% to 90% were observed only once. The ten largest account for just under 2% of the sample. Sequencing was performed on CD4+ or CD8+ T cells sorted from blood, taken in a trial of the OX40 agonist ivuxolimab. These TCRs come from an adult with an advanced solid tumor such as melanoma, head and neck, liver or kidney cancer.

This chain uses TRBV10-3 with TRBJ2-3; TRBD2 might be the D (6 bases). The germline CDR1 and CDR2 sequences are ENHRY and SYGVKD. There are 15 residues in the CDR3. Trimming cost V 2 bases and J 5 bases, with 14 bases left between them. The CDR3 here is CAISEGSGVVDTQYF. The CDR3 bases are TGTGCCATCAGTGAGGGGTCGGGAGTGGTAGATACGCAGTATTTT.

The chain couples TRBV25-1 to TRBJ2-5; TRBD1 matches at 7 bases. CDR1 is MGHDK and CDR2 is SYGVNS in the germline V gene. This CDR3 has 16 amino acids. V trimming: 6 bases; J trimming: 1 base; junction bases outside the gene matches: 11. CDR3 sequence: CASRTTGVGAQETQYF. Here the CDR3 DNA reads TGTGCCAGCAGGACAACAGGGGTCGGAGCCCAAGAGACCCAGTACTTC.

The CDR3: CAISVGRDSSPLHF. Here the CDR3 DNA reads TGTGCCATCAGTGTCGGCAGGGATTCTTCACCCCTCCACTTT. This rearrangement joins TRBV10-3 to TRBJ1-6, with a weak D call TRBD1 (5 bases). Germline CDR1 ENHRY, CDR2 SYGVKD. Trimming stripped 4 bases from V and 9 bases from J, with 13 bases between. There are 14 residues in the CDR3.

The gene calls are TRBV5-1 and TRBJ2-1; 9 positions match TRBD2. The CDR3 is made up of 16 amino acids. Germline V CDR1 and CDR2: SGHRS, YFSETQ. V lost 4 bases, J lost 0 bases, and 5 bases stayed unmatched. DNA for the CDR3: TGCGCCAGCAGCGGGGTTAGCGGGAGCTCCTACAATGAGCAGTTCTTC. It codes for CASSGVSGSSYNEQFF.

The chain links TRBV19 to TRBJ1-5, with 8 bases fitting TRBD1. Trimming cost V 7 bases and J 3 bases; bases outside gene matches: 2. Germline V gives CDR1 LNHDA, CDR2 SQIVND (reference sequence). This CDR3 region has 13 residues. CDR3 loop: CASKDRDNQPQHF. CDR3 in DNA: TGTGCCAGTAAGGACAGGGACAATCAGCCCCAGCATTTT.

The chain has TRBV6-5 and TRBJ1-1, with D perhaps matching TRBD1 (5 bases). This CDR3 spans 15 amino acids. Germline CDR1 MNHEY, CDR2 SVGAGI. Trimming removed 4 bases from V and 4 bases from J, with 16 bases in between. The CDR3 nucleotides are TGTGCCAGCAGTTCGAGGGGTTCGGCGGGCACTGAAGCTTTCTTT. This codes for CASSSRGSAGTEAFF.

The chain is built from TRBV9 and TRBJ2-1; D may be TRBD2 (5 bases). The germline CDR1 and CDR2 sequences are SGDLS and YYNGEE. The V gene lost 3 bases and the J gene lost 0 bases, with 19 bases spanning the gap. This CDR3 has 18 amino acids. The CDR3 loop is CASSGTLVSPNSYNEQFF. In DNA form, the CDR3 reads TGTGCCAGCAGCGGGACTTTAGTTAGCCCCAACTCCTACAATGAGCAGTTCTTC.

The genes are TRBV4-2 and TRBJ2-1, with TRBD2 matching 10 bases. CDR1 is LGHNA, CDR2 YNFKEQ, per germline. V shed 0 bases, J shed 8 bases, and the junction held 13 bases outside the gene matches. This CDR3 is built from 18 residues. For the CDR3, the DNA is TGTGCCAGCAGCCAAGAGGTCGGGCTAGCGGGAGATATATATGAGCAGTTCTTC. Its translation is CASSQEVGLAGDIYEQFF.

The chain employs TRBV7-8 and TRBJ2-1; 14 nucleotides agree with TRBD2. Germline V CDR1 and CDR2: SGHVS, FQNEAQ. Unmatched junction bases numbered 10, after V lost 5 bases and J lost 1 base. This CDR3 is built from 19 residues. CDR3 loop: CASSILGLAGDGSYNEQFF. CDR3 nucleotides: TGTGCCAGCAGCATACTGGGACTAGCGGGAGACGGGTCCTACAATGAGCAGTTCTTC.

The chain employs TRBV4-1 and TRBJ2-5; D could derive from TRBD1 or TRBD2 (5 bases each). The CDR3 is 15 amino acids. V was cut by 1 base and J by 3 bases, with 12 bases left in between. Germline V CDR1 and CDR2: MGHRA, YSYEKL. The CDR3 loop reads CASSQGQRGEETQYF. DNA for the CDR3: TGCGCCAGCAGCCAAGGTCAGCGAGGGGAAGAGACCCAGTACTTC.

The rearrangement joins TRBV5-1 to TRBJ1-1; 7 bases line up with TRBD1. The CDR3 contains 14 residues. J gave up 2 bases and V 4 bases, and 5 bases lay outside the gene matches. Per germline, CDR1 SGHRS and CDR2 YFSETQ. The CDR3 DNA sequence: TGCGCCAGCAGCCCGGGACAGCCCAACACTGAAGCTTTCTTT. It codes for CASSPGQPNTEAFF.

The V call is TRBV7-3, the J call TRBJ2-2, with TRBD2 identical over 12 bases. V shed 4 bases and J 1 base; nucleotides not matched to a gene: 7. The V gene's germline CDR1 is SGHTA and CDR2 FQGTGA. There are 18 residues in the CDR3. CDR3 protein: CASSSRRTSGMNTGELFF. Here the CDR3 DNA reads TGTGCCAGCAGCTCCCGCCGGACTAGCGGGATGAACACCGGGGAGCTGTTTTTT.

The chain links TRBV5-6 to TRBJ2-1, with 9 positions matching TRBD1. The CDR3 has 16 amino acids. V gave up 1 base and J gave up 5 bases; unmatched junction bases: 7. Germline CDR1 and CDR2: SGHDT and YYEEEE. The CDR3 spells CASSLSGTGLNNEQFF. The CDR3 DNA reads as TGTGCCAGCAGCTTGTCCGGGACAGGGTTGAACAATGAGCAGTTCTTC.

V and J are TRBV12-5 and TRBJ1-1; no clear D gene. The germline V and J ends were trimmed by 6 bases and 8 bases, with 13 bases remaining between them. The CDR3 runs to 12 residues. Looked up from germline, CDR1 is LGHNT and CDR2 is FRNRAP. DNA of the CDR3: TGTGCTAGTGGGCCCAGACCTGGGGAAGCTTTCTTT. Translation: CASGPRPGEAFF.

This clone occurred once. The CDR3 loop is CASQYPGSNTGELFF. The CDR3 nucleotides read TGTGCCAGCCAATACCCCGGCTCGAACACCGGGGAGCTGTTTTTT. V is TRBV11-2 and J is TRBJ2-2; D remains unclear. Germline V CDR1 and CDR2: SGHAT, FQNNGV. The V gene lost 8 bases and the J gene lost 0 bases, with 13 bases spanning the gap. CDR3 size: 15 residues.

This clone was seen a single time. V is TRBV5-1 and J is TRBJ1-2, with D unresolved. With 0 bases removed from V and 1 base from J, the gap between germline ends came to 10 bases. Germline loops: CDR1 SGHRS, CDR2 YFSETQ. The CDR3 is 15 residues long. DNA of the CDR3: TGCGCCAGCAGCTTGGCCGACAACAGTAACTATGGCTACACCTTC. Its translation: CASSLADNSNYGYTF.

The chain's CDR3 is CASSGEEEQETQYF. CDR3 sequence (DNA): TGTGCCAGCAGTGGCGAAGAAGAGCAAGAGACCCAGTACTTC. The chain joins TRBV9 to TRBJ2-5; D unclear. V was shortened by 5 bases and J by 2 bases, with 13 bases between the two germline ends. Germline CDR1 SGDLS, CDR2 YYNGEE. There are 14 residues in the CDR3. Variable domain in full (rest from reference TRBV9 and TRBJ2-5): DSGVTQTPKHLITATGQRVTLRCSPRSGDLSVYWYQQSLDQGLQFLIQYYNGEERAKGNILERFSAQQFPDLHSELNLSSLELGDSALYFCASSGEEEQETQYFGPGTRLLVL.

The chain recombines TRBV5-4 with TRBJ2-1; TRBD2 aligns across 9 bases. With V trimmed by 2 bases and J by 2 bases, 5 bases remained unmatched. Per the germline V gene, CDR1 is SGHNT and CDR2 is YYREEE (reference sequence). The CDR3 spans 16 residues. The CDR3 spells CASSLMASGTYNEQFF. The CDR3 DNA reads TGTGCCAGCAGCTTAATGGCTAGCGGGACCTACAATGAGCAGTTCTTC.

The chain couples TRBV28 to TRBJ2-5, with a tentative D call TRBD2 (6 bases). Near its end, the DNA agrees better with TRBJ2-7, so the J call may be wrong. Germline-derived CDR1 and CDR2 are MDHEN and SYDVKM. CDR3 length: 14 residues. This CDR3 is CASSLLAESYEQYF. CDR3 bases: TGTGCCAGCAGTTTGTTAGCGGAGTCCTACGAGCAGTACTTC.

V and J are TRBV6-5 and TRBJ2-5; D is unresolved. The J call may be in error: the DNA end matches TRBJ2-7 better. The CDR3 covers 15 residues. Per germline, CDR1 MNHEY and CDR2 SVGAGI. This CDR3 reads CASSYQLLSSYEQYF. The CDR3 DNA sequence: TGTGCCAGCAGTTACCAGCTCCTGAGCTCCTACGAGCAGTACTTC.

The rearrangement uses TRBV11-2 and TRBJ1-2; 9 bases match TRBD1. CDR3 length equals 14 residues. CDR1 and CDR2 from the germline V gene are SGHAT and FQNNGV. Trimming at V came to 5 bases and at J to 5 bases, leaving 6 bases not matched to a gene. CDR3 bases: TGTGCCAGCAGCCCCGGACAGGGGCCGTATGGCTACACCTTC. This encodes CASSPGQGPYGYTF.

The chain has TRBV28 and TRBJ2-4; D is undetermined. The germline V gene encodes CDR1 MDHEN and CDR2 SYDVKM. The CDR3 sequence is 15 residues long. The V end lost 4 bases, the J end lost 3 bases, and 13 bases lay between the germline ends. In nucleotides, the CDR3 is TGTGCCAGCAGTTCCCCCCCGTCCGGCAAAAACATTCAGTACTTC. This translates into CASSSPPSGKNIQYF.